What follows describes a single TCR beta chain. The antigen remains unidentified. Some clones are missing from TCRdb's copy, which holds only in-frame ones; the method was immunoSEQ multiplex PCR. In the table there are nearly 45,000 clones, roughly 86% of which are singletons. The sample is drawn from a study of T cell clones after liver transplantation. V gave up 1 base and J gave up 5 bases, with 11 bases separating them. Germline-derived CDR1 and CDR2 are SGHVS and FQNEAQ. The CDR3 spans 15 residues. General study findings and limits: Post-transplant, graft-donor-reactive CD4 TCRbeta sequences in blood dropped significantly in most of the 8 subjects.

Here the sequenced sample was CD4+ T cells from blood, taken 24 months after liver transplant. This TCR was recovered from a human patient who received a liver transplant. Some T cells may be the graft donor's. The chain couples TRBV7-8 to TRBJ2-2; maybe TRBD1 (5 bases). CDR3 sequence reads: CASSLVRVETGELFF. CDR3 DNA sequence: TGTGCCAGCAGCTTAGTCAGGGTGGAGACCGGGGAGCTGTTTTTT. Full variable domain (remainder filled in from reference TRBV7-8 and TRBJ2-2): GAGVSQSPRYKVAKRGQDVALRCDPISGHVSLFWYQQALGQGPEFLTYFQNEAQLDKSGLPSDRFFAERPEGSVSTLKIQRTQQEDSAVYLCASSLVRVETGELFFGEGSRLTVL.